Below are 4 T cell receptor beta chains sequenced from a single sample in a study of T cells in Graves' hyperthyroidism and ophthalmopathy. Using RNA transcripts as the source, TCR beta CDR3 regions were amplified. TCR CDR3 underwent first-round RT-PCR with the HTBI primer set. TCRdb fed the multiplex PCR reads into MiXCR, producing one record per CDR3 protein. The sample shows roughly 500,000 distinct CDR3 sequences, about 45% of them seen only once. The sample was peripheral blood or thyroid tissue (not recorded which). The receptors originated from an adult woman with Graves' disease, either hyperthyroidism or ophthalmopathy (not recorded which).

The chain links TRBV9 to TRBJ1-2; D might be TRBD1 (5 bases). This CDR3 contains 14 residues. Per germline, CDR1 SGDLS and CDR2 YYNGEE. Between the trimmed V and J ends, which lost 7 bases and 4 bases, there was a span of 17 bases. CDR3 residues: CASEGAEPIYGYTF. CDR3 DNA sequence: TGTGCCAGCGAAGGGGCAGAACCAATCTATGGCTACACCTTC.

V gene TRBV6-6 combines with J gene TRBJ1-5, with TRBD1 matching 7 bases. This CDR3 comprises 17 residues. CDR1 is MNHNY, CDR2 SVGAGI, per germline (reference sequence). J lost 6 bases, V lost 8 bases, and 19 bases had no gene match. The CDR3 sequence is CASGVTGVGGFGQPQHF. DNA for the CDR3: TGTGCCAGCGGGGTAACAGGGGTAGGGGGCTTTGGTCAGCCCCAGCATTTT.

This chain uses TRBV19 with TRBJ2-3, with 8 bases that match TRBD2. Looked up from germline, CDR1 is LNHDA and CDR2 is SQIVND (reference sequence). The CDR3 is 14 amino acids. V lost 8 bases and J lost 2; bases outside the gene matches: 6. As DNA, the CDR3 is TGTGCCAGTGCGGGGGGCGGCAACACAGATACGCAGTATTTT. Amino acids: CASAGGGNTDTQYF.

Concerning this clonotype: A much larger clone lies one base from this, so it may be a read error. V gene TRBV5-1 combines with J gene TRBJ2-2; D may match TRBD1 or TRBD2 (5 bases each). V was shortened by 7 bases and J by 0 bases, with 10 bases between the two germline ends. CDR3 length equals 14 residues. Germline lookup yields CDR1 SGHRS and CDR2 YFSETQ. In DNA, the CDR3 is TGCGCCAGCGGGACCCGGACGAACACCGGGGAGCTGTTTTTT. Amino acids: CASGTRTNTGELFF.